The 28 T cell receptor beta chains listed next were all sequenced from one sample in a study of radiation and T cells in renal cell carcinoma (dated by TCRdb to 2019 to 2021). The time point label on this specimen signifies: baseline pretreatment blood. The treatment or condition label corresponds to: 15 Gy SBRT to primary tumor, nephrectomy 4 weeks later. Library preparation used the immunoSEQ multiplex PCR assay. This is the immuneACCESS table as TCRdb keeps it, with only in-frame sequences that have V and J called. A part of the clones is gone; compared with another copy, unresolved V genes explain less than half, and the rest is unexplained. Here the sample has 150,000 or so clones; 88% occur a single time. The biggest ten clones account for around 4.4% of the sample. The input for sequencing was blood, taken from a patient whose treatment included radiotherapy and nephrectomy. These receptors all come from a woman aged 70 to 79 with renal cell carcinoma.

The V and J genes are TRBV19 and TRBJ1-3, with D maybe TRBD1 (6 bases). V was cut by 3 bases and J by 1 base, with 19 bases left in between. CDR3 length: 18 amino acids. Germline V CDR1 and CDR2: LNHDA, SQIVND (reference sequence). The CDR3, as DNA: TGTGCCAGTAGTATGACAGGTCTCTTGAGCATTTCTGGAAACACCATATATTTT. Protein: CASSMTGLLSISGNTIYF.

The chain carries TRBV11-3 and TRBJ2-7, with TRBD2 identical over 7 bases. J lost 7 bases, V lost 6 bases, and 6 bases had no gene match. The V gene's germline CDR1 is SGHNT and CDR2 YENEEA. The CDR3 totals 12 residues. The CDR3 protein is CASSEAGVEQYF. In DNA, the CDR3 is TGTGCCAGCAGTGAGGCGGGGGTAGAGCAGTACTTC.

This chain uses TRBV19 with TRBJ2-4; 9 bases align to TRBD1. V gave up 4 bases and J gave up 3 bases; unmatched junction bases: 1. Per the germline V gene, CDR1 is LNHDA and CDR2 is SQIVND (reference sequence). The CDR3 consists of 14 residues. The CDR3, as DNA: TGTGCCAGTAGTAGGGGACAGGGCAAAAACATTCAGTACTTC. Translated, it gives CASSRGQGKNIQYF.

The sample holds one count of this clone. V is TRBV5-1 and J is TRBJ2-4; D perhaps matches TRBD2 (5 bases). CDR1 and CDR2 (germline): SGHRS, YFSETQ. This CDR3 comprises 15 residues. V lost 4 bases to trimming and J lost 1 base, with 12 bases between them. DNA for the CDR3: TGCGCCAGCAGCAGAGGGCGGACGGCCAAAAACATTCAGTACTTC. Translation: CASSRGRTAKNIQYF.

On this clone: One junction end disagrees with the germline gene, perhaps due to a read error. The genes are TRBV7-7 and TRBJ2-5; D may be TRBD1 or TRBD2 (6 bases each). Germline V gives CDR1 SSHAT, CDR2 FNYEAQ (reference sequence). The CDR3 is made up of 14 amino acids. CDR3 DNA: TGTGCTAGCAGCCCAGGAGGGGGTCTAGAGACCCAGTACTTC. It translates to CASSPGGGLETQYF.

V is TRBV4-2 and J is TRBJ2-1; TRBD2 matches at 8 bases. This CDR3 has 16 amino acids. J lost 4 bases, V lost 4 bases, and 9 bases had no gene match. Germline CDR1 LGHNA, CDR2 YNFKEQ. CDR3 nucleotides: TGTGCCAGCAGCCGCTCATCCACGGGGGGGTACAATGAGCAGTTCTTC. Translating gives CASSRSSTGGYNEQFF.

V usage is TRBV5-4 and J usage is TRBJ2-7, with 7 bases that match TRBD1. V lost 0 bases, J lost 6 bases, and 0 bases stayed unmatched. The germline V gene encodes CDR1 SGHNT and CDR2 YYREEE (reference sequence). The CDR3 has 12 amino acids. This CDR3 is CASSLDRGEQYF. For the CDR3, the DNA is TGTGCCAGCAGCTTGGACAGGGGCGAGCAGTACTTC.

J is TRBJ1-6 and V is TRBV9; TRBD1 aligns across 9 bases. V gave up 3 bases and J gave up 6 bases; unmatched junction bases: 10. Germline V gives CDR1 SGDLS, CDR2 YYNGEE. CDR3 length: 17 amino acids. DNA of the CDR3: TGTGCCAGCAGCGAGAAACCGGGACAGGGAGTTAATTCACCCCTCCACTTT. Residues: CASSEKPGQGVNSPLHF.

As for this clone: The sample has other DNA sequences that encode this CDR3 too. The CDR3 DNA reads as TGTGCCAGCAGCCCACCCCCTAACTATGGCTACACCTTC. This encodes CASSPPPNYGYTF. The rearrangement joins TRBV7-2 to TRBJ1-2; unclear D gene. Germline CDR1 and CDR2: SGHTA and FQGNSA. V was cut by 5 bases and J by 0 bases, with 7 bases left in between. The CDR3 length is 13 residues.

The rearrangement uses TRBV5-4 and TRBJ1-2; tentative D call: TRBD1 (5 bases). V was trimmed by 5 bases and J by 1 base, leaving 12 bases between them. Germline CDR1 is SGHNT and CDR2 is YYREEE (reference sequence). There are 14 residues in the CDR3. The CDR3 DNA follows: TGTGCCAGCAGGGGGCCCAGTGATAACTATGGCTACACCTTC. Amino acid sequence: CASRGPSDNYGYTF.

The rearrangement uses TRBV28 and TRBJ1-2; possible D gene TRBD1, 6 bases. With 6 bases removed from V and 5 bases from J, the gap between germline ends came to 19 bases. This CDR3 is built from 15 residues. The germline CDR1 and CDR2 sequences are MDHEN and SYDVKM. CDR3 bases: TGTGCCAGCAGCGCTGACAGGACTCCCATTTATGGCTACACCTTC. Amino acid sequence: CASSADRTPIYGYTF.

Turning to this clone: The identical CDR3 is also encoded by other nucleotide sequences in the sample. The rearrangement links TRBV9 to TRBJ2-5; 8 bases are shared with TRBD1. Looked up from germline, CDR1 is SGDLS and CDR2 is YYNGEE. J lost 4 bases, V lost 4 bases, and 9 bases had no gene match. CDR3 size: 15 residues. This CDR3 is CASSPGQGRRETQYF. CDR3 in DNA: TGTGCCAGCAGCCCAGGACAGGGTCGGCGAGAGACCCAGTACTTC.

The DNA of the CDR3 is TGTGCCAGCAGCTTATCGGACAGGGGAAACACTGAAGCTTTCTTT. Amino acid sequence: CASSLSDRGNTEAFF. The V gene is TRBV11-3, the J gene TRBJ1-1; 9 bases are shared with TRBD1. This CDR3 has 15 amino acids. The germline V gene encodes CDR1 SGHNT and CDR2 YENEEA. J lost 2 bases, V lost 2 bases, and 3 bases had no gene match.

This chain links TRBV6-5 with TRBJ1-1; D unresolved. Germline loops: CDR1 MNHEY, CDR2 SVGAGI. V shed 0 bases and J shed 0 bases, with 11 bases lying between them. This CDR3 is built from 16 residues. CDR3 residues: CASSYSTAGLNTEAFF. CDR3 coding DNA: TGTGCCAGCAGTTACTCGACCGCTGGCCTGAACACTGAAGCTTTCTTT.

This chain uses TRBV6-1 with TRBJ1-4; the D gene is possibly TRBD1 (6 bases). CDR1 and CDR2 (germline): MNHNS, SASEGT. This CDR3 comprises 17 residues. Deletions cut 4 bases from V and 6 bases from J, with 21 bases between. The chain's CDR3 is CASSGTLSKGGYEKLFF. In DNA form, the CDR3 reads TGTGCCAGCAGTGGGACCCTCAGCAAGGGGGGATATGAAAAACTGTTTTTT.

This chain links TRBV9 with TRBJ2-7, with a weak D call TRBD2 (6 bases). The CDR3 length is 15 residues. Looked up from germline, CDR1 is SGDLS and CDR2 is YYNGEE. V lost 1 base, J lost 2 bases, and 13 bases lay in between. In DNA form, the CDR3 reads TGTGCCAGCAGCGTATCGGCGGGGAATACCTACGAGCAGTACTTC. This gives the protein CASSVSAGNTYEQYF.

This chain joins TRBV28 and TRBJ1-1, with unresolved D. There are 11 residues in the CDR3. V lost 7 bases and J lost 1, with 4 bases in between. Germline CDR1 and CDR2: MDHEN and SYDVKM. The CDR3 DNA reads as TGTGCCAGCAACAGGAACACTGAAGCTTTCTTT. It translates to CASNRNTEAFF. Based on the CDR3 plus reference TRBV28 and TRBJ1-1, the full variable domain is DVKVTQSSRYLVKRTGEKVFLECVQDMDHENMFWYRQDPGLGLRLIYFSYDVKMKEKGDIPEGYSVSREKKERFSLILESASTNQTSMYLCASNRNTEAFFGQGTRLTVV.

The chain is built from TRBV10-3 and TRBJ1-6; 7 positions match TRBD1. The V gene's germline CDR1 is ENHRY and CDR2 SYGVKD. This CDR3 region has 12 residues. The junction had 8 bases not matched to a gene; V was cut back by 9 bases and J by 12 bases. The DNA of the CDR3 is TGTGCCATTATACGGGACAGTAGACCCCTCCACTTT. The encoded protein is CAIIRDSRPLHF.

This chain links TRBV2 with TRBJ1-2; 8 bases line up with TRBD1. Germline V CDR1 and CDR2: SNHLY, FYNNEI. V was pared by 6 bases and J by 8 bases, with 14 bases of the junction left unmatched. The CDR3 has 15 residues. The CDR3 here is CASSRRSMTGEGYTF. The CDR3 bases are TGTGCCAGCAGCCGGCGATCGATGACAGGGGAAGGCTACACCTTC.

The J gene is TRBJ1-2, the V gene TRBV7-9; the D is unclear. Germline CDR1 is SEHNR and CDR2 is FQNEAQ (reference sequence). This CDR3 has 12 amino acids. Trimming left V 7 bases short and J 6 bases short, with 12 bases between. DNA of the CDR3: TGTGCCAGCACCTTCCGGGGAGATGGCTACACCTTC. Translated, it gives CASTFRGDGYTF.

The rearrangement uses TRBV9 and TRBJ1-6, with D possibly TRBD1 on 5 matching bases. Trimming shortened V by 4 bases and J by 8 bases, and 13 bases separated the two germline ends. Germline V gives CDR1 SGDLS, CDR2 YYNGEE. The CDR3 sequence is 14 residues long. In DNA, the CDR3 is TGTGCCAGCAGCCCGGGGGGGTTGGATTCACCCCTCCACTTT. Amino acids: CASSPGGLDSPLHF.

This chain connects TRBV7-2 to TRBJ2-3; TRBD1 aligns across 7 bases. The V gene end was trimmed by 3 bases and the J gene end by 9 bases; junction bases not matched to a gene: 3. Germline CDR1 SGHTA, CDR2 FQGNSA. This CDR3 spans 12 amino acids. The CDR3 sequence is CASSFTGDTQYF. The CDR3 DNA reads TGTGCCAGCAGCTTTACAGGGGACACGCAGTATTTT.

This sequence joins TRBV30 and TRBJ2-7, with TRBD1 as a possible D gene (5 bases). Per the germline V gene, CDR1 is GTSNPN and CDR2 is SVGIG (reference sequence). CDR3 length: 14 amino acids. V lost 1 base and J 3 bases, leaving 13 bases between the germline ends. CDR3: CAWSGQGPRYEQYF. The CDR3, as DNA: TGTGCCTGGAGTGGCCAGGGCCCCCGCTACGAGCAGTACTTC.

The chain links TRBV6-5 to TRBJ2-7, with no clear D. Trimming removed 6 bases at V and 2 bases at J, with 11 bases between. This CDR3 has 13 amino acids. CDR1 MNHEY and CDR2 SVGAGI come from the germline V gene. As DNA, the CDR3 is TGTGCCAGCAGGGGGTTGGGAACCTACGAGCAGTACTTC. Its translation: CASRGLGTYEQYF.

The V and J genes are TRBV6-6 and TRBJ1-1, with D perhaps TRBD1 (5 bases). Germline lookup yields CDR1 MNHNY and CDR2 SVGAGI (reference sequence). Trimming took off 2 bases at V and 1 base at J, with 11 bases between the two ends. This CDR3 has 15 residues. CDR3 sequence reads: CASSYPTVPNTEAFF. CDR3 DNA: TGTGCCAGCAGTTACCCGACAGTCCCGAACACTGAAGCTTTCTTT.

This chain connects TRBV19 to TRBJ2-5, with D tentatively TRBD2 (5 bases). The CDR3 is 12 amino acids. In germline, CDR1 is LNHDA, CDR2 SQIVND (reference sequence). Trimming took off 6 bases at V and 5 bases at J, with 10 bases between the two ends. CDR3 amino acids: CASSPPGETQYF. DNA for the CDR3: TGTGCCAGTAGCCCCCCGGGGGAGACCCAGTACTTC.

The CDR3 DNA follows: TGTGCCAGCAGCTTAGCAGCGGGGGGGCCCCCCTACAATGAGCAGTTCTTC. Its translation: CASSLAAGGPPYNEQFF. The V and J genes are TRBV7-2 and TRBJ2-1, with 10 bases that match TRBD2. This CDR3 is 17 amino acids long. Germline CDR1 and CDR2: SGHTA and FQGNSA. The V gene end was trimmed by 0 bases and the J gene end by 2 bases; junction bases not matched to a gene: 4.

V gene TRBV7-9 combines with J gene TRBJ1-1; possible D gene TRBD1, 5 bases. Between the trimmed V and J ends, which lost 4 bases and 1 base, there was a span of 16 bases. This CDR3 is built from 16 residues. The V gene's germline CDR1 is SEHNR and CDR2 FQNEAQ (reference sequence). As DNA, the CDR3 is TGTGCCAGCAGCTCTTACCTTCGGGACGGGAACACTGAAGCTTTCTTT. It translates to CASSSYLRDGNTEAFF.